This TCR beta chain was observed in a study of response to subunit inactivated influenza vaccine listed by TCRdb under 2018. Study-wide context: The study used deep quantitative T cell receptor repertoire profiling to track responses to a trivalent subunit inactivated influenza vaccine. The research as a whole found: The authors proposed that each seasonal influenza vaccination may bring in only a limited number of new T cells.

Receptor amplification or capture employed RT-PCR. Sequencing was carried out with an Illumina HiSeq 2500. Through fastp at Q25 and MiXCR, TCRdb rebuilt clones from the public reads, retaining in-frame beta chains. Duplicate CDR3 protein sequences are folded into a single record with the most common DNA and genes. In all, the sample holds about 160,000 distinct CDR3 sequences, and approximately 11% of those were seen once. Clones ranked in the top ten supply 12% of the sample. This sample's time point label indicates: around 42 days after influenza vaccine administration. After removal of 4 bases from V and 6 bases from J, the junction retains 6 bases not matched to a gene. CDR1 and CDR2 (LNHDA, SQIVND) derive from the germline V gene (reference sequence). The CDR3, from cysteine to phenylalanine, totals 15 residues. The CDR3 DNA has 45 bases and is translated from base 1. This clonotype was counted between two and nine times. Its binding antigen is unknown. The record has no base qualities; no much larger clone is one base away.

This sample comprised non-naive T cells sorted from PBMCs, obtained about 40 days after vaccination. Sample cell subset or site, as interpreted from the label and publication: memory T cell fraction. The clonotype comes from a man in his forties or fifties who received an inactivated influenza vaccine. Donor details come from another sample of the same person, matched by shared clones. Recombination linked TRBV19 to TRBJ2-1, and 10 bases in between align with TRBD1. The bases read TGTGCCAGTAGTAGGGGACAGGGGTCGGTCAATGAGCAGTTCTTC. It specifies CASSRGQGSVNEQFF.